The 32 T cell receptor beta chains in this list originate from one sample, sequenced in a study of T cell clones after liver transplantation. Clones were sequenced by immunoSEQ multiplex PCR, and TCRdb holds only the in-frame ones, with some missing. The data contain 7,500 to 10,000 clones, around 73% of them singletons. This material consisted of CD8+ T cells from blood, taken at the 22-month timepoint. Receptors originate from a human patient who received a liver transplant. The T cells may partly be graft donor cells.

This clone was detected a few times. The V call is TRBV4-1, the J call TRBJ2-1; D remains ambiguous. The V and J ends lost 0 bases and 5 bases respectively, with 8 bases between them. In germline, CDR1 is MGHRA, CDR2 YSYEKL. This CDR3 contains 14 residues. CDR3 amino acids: CASSQEPGDNEQFF. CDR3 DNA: TGCGCCAGCAGCCAAGAACCGGGTGACAATGAGCAGTTCTTC.

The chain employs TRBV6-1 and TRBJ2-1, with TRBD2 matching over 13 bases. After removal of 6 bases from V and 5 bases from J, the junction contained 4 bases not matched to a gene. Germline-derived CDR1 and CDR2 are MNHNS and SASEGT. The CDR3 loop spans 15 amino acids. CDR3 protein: CASSLTSGGDNEQFF. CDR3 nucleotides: TGTGCCAGCAGCCTAACTAGCGGGGGGGACAATGAGCAGTTCTTC.

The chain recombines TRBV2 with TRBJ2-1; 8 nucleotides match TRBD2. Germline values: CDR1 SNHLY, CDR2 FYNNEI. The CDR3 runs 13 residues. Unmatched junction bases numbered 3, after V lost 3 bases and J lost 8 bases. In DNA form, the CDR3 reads TGTGCCAGCAGTGAGCGCGGGGGGTATGAGCAGTTCTTC. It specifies CASSERGGYEQFF.

The CDR3 sequence: CASSLSTSYEQYF. CDR3 nucleotide sequence: TGTGCCAGCAGTTTAAGTACCTCCTACGAGCAGTACTTC. This chain links TRBV27 with TRBJ2-7; no firm D call. The CDR3 spans 13 residues. Per germline, CDR1 MNHEY and CDR2 SMNVEV (reference sequence). V was clipped by 2 bases and J by 0 bases, with 5 bases between them.

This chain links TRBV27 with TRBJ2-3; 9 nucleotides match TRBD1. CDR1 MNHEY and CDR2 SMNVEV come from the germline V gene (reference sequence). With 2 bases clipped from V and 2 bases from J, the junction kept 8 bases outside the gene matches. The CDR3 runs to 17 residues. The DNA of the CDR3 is TGTGCCAGCAGTTTAGTGGTCCGGACAGGGGCCACAGATACGCAGTATTTT. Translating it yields CASSLVVRTGATDTQYF.

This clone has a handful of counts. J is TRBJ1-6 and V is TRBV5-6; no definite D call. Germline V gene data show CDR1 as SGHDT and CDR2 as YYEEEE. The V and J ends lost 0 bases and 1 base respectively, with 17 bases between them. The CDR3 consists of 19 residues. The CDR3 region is CASSLAAAPRGSYNSPLHF. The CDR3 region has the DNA TGTGCCAGCAGCTTGGCCGCTGCACCCCGGGGATCCTATAATTCACCCCTCCACTTT.

The CDR3 nucleotides read TGTGCCAGCAGCCGTACTGGGGGGGAAGCTTTCTTT. Translated: CASSRTGGEAFF. The J gene is TRBJ1-1, the V gene TRBV9; D perhaps matches TRBD1 (5 bases). Trimming cost V 4 bases and J 8 bases, with 12 bases left between them. This CDR3 comprises 12 residues. Germline loops: CDR1 SGDLS, CDR2 YYNGEE.

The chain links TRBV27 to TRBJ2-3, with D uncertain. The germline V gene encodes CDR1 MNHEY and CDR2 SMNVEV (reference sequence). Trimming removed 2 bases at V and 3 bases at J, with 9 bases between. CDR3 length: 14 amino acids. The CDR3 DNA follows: TGTGCCAGCAGTTTAGGGGTGGGTACAGATACGCAGTATTTT. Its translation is CASSLGVGTDTQYF.

The CDR3 DNA sequence: TGTGCCATCAGTATCGGACAGACCGACACTGAAGCTTTCTTT. Translating it yields CAISIGQTDTEAFF. The rearrangement links TRBV10-3 to TRBJ1-1, with D maybe TRBD1 (6 bases). Trimming stripped 5 bases from V and 3 bases from J, with 13 bases between. Per germline, CDR1 ENHRY and CDR2 SYGVKD. The CDR3 contains 14 residues.

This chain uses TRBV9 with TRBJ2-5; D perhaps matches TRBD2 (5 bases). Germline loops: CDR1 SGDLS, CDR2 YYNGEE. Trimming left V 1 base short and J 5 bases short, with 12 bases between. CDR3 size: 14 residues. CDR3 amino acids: CASSVTRVEETQYF. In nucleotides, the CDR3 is TGTGCCAGCAGCGTAACTAGGGTCGAGGAGACCCAGTACTTC.

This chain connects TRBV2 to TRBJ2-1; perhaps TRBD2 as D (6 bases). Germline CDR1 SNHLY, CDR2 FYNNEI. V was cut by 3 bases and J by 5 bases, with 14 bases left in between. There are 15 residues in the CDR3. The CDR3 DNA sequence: TGTGCCAGCAGTGATCTAGCGTCGTATAACAATGAGCAGTTCTTC. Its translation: CASSDLASYNNEQFF.

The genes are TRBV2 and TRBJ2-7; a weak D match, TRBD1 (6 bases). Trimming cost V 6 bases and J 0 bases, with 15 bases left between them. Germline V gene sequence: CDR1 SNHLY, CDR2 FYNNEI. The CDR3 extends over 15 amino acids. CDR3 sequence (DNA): TGTGCCAGCAGCTCTATACGGGACAACTCCTACGAGCAGTACTTC. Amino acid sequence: CASSSIRDNSYEQYF.

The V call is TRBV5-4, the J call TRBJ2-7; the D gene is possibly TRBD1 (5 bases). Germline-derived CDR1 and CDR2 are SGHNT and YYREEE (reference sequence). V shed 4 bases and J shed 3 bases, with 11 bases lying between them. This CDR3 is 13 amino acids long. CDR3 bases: TGTGCCAGCAGCCCCCCGACAGTCTACGAGCAGTACTTC. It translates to CASSPPTVYEQYF.

CDR3 DNA sequence: TGTGCCAGTACTAGCTGGTTATACAATGAGCAGTTCTTC. It specifies CASTSWLYNEQFF. The chain carries TRBV2 and TRBJ2-1; weak D call: TRBD2 (6 bases). Trimming shortened V by 9 bases and J by 4 bases, and 13 bases separated the two germline ends. Per the germline V gene, CDR1 is SNHLY and CDR2 is FYNNEI. The CDR3 totals 13 residues.

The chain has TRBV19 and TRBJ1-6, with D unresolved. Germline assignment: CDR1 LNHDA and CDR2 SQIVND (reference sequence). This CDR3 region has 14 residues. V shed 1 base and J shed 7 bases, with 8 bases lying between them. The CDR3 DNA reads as TGTGCCAGTAGTATAGTTCAGAGGAATTCACCCCTCCACTTT. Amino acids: CASSIVQRNSPLHF.

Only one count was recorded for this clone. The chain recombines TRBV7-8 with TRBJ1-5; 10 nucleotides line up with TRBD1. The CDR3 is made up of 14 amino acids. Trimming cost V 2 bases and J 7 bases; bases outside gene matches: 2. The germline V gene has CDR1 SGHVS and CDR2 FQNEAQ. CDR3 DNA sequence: TGTGCCAGCAGCTTACCGGGACAGGGGCAGCCCCAGCATTTT. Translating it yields CASSLPGQGQPQHF.

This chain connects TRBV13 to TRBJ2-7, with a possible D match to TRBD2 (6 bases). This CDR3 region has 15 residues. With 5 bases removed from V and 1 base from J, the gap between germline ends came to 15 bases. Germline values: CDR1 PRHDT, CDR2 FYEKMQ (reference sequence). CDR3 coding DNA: TGTGCCAGCAGCCCGCGGGGCTCCCCATCCTACGAGCAGTACTTC. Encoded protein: CASSPRGSPSYEQYF.

CDR3 protein: CASSQDVRTQETQYF. CDR3 DNA: TGTGCCAGCAGCCAAGATGTTAGGACCCAAGAGACCCAGTACTTC. J is TRBJ2-5 and V is TRBV14, with D uncertain. V was pared by 0 bases and J by 1 base, with 9 bases between. The CDR3 has 15 amino acids. CDR1 is SGHDN and CDR2 is FVKESK in the germline V gene.

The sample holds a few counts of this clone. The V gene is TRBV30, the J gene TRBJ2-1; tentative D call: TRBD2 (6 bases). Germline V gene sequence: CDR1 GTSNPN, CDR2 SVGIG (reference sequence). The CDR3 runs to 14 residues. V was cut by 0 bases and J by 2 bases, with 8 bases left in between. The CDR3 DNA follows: TGTGCCTGGAGTGTGGCGGGGACCTACAATGAGCAGTTCTTC. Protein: CAWSVAGTYNEQFF.

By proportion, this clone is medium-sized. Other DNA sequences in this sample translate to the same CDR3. The CDR3 protein is CASRQGGNTEAFF. The CDR3 DNA follows: TGTGCCAGCAGACAGGGCGGGAACACTGAAGCTTTCTTT. The chain employs TRBV5-4 and TRBJ1-1; a weak D match, TRBD1 (6 bases). Between the trimmed V and J ends, which lost 5 bases and 1 base, there was a span of 9 bases. The CDR3 totals 13 residues. Germline lookup yields CDR1 SGHNT and CDR2 YYREEE (reference sequence).

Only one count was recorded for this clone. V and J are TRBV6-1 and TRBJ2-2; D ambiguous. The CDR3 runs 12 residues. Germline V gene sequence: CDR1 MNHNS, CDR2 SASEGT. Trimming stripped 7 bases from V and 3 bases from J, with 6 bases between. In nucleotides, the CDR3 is TGTGCCAGCATATGGCACACCGGGGAGCTGTTTTTT. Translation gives CASIWHTGELFF.

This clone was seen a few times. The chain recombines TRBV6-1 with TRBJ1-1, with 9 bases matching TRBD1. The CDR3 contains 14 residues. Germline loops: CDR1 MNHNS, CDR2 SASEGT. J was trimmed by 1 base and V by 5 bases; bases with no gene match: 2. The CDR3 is CASSLDRGNTEAFF. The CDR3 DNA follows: TGTGCCAGCAGTTTGGACAGGGGGAACACTGAAGCTTTCTTT.

The CDR3 nucleotides are TGTGCCAGCGGCCGTGGTACCGGGGAGCTGTTTTTT. It specifies CASGRGTGELFF. V and J are TRBV5-6 and TRBJ2-2; D ambiguous. Germline assignment: CDR1 SGHDT and CDR2 YYEEEE. V was clipped by 7 bases and J by 5 bases, with 9 bases between them. The CDR3 is 12 residues long.

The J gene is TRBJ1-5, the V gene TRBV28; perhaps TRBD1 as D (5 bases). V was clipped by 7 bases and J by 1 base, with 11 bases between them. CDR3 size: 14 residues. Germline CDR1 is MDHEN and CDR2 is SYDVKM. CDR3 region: CASNIQESNQPQHF. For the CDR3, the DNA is TGTGCCAGCAACATACAGGAAAGCAATCAGCCCCAGCATTTT.

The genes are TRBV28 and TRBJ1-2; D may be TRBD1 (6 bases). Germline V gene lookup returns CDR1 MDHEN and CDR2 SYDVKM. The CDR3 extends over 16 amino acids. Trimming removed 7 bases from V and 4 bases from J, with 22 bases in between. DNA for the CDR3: TGTGCCAGCATCATAAGGGGGTTACAGGGAGGCTATGGCTACACCTTC. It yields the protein CASIIRGLQGGYGYTF.

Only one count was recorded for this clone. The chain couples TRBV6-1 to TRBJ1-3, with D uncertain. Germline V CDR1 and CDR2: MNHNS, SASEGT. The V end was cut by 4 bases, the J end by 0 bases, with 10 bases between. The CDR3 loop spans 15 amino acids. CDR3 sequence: CASSVHFSSGNTIYF. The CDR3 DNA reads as TGTGCCAGCAGTGTACACTTTAGCTCTGGAAACACCATATATTTT.

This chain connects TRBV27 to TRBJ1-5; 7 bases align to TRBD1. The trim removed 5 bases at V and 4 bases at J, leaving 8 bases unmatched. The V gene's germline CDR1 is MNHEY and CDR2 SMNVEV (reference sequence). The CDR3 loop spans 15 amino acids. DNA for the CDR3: TGTGCCAGCAGTCGGACGGGGACAGTAAATCAGCCCCAGCATTTT. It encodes CASSRTGTVNQPQHF.

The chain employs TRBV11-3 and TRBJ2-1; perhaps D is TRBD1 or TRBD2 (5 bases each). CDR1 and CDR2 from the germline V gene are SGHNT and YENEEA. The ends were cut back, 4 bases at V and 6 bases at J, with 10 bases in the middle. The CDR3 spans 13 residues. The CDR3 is CASSSRDLNEQFF. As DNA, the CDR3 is TGTGCCAGCAGCTCTAGGGACCTCAATGAGCAGTTCTTC.

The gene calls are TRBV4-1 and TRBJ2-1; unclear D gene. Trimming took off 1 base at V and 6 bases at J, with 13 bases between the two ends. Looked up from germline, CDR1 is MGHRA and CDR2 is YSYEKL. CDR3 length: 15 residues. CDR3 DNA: TGCGCCAGCAGCCAAGGCCCCAAGTTAGGCAATGAGCAGTTCTTC. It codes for CASSQGPKLGNEQFF.

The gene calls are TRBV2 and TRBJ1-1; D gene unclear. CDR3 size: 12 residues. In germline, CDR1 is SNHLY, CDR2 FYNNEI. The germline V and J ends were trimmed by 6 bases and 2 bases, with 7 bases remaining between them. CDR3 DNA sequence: TGTGCCAGCAGCAAAGGAAACACTGAAGCTTTCTTT. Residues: CASSKGNTEAFF.

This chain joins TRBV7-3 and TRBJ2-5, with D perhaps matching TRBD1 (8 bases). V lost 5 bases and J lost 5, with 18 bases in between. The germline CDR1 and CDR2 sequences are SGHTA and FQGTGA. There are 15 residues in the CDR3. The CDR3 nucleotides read TGTGCCAGCAGCCAAGGACAGGGAGGGAGGGAGACCCAGTACTTC. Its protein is CASSQGQGGRETQYF.

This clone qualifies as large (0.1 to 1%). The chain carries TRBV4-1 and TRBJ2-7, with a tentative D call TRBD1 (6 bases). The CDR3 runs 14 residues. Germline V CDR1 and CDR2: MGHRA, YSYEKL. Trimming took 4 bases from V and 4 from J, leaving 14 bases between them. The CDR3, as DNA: TGCGCCAGCAGCCCGATACAGGGTTTATACGAGCAGTACTTC. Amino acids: CASSPIQGLYEQYF.